The 30 T cell receptor beta chains in this list originate from one sample, sequenced in a study of blood T cells in healthy people across ages. The authors ran a second PCR of about 7 to 12 cycles using a sample-barcoded 5' primer and a J-beta primer mix. In TCRdb, the 5' RACE reads were re-called with MiXCR into one record per CDR3 protein. The sample shows about 1.6 million distinct CDR3 sequences, about 31% of them seen only once. Sequences were obtained from blood. Receptor source: a woman between 25 and 40 years old in good health.

CDR3 amino acids: CASSSVVATDTQYF. The CDR3 nucleotides read TGTGCCAGCAGCTCTGTGGTGGCAACAGATACGCAGTATTTT. The chain recombines TRBV12-3 or TRBV12-4 with TRBJ2-3, with D unclear. There are 14 residues in the CDR3. V was pared by 6 bases and J by 3 bases, with 13 bases between.

This clonotype was counted only a few times. The genes are TRBV2 and TRBJ2-1; 8 bases are a match to TRBD2. Trimming removed 8 bases from V and 7 bases from J; junction bases left unmatched: 13. Germline V gives CDR1 SNHLY, CDR2 FYNNEI. The CDR3 is 15 residues long. The CDR3, as DNA: TGTGCCAGCCTACCCTGGCGGGGGGTAACAAATGAGCAGTTCTTC. As protein: CASLPWRGVTNEQFF.

The chain uses TRBV20-1 and TRBJ2-7, with D possibly called TRBD1 or TRBD2 (5 bases each). V dropped 0 bases and J dropped 1 base, with 19 bases sitting between them. This CDR3 contains 17 residues. Germline loops: CDR1 DFQATT, CDR2 SNEGSKA (reference sequence). CDR3 loop: CSARDLGGRLLSYEQYF. The CDR3 DNA sequence: TGCAGTGCTAGAGATCTTGGGGGTCGGCTTCTTTCCTACGAGCAGTACTTC.

The chain uses TRBV4-1 and TRBJ2-1; D is uncertain. Trimming shortened V by 4 bases and J by 9 bases, and 10 bases separated the two germline ends. The CDR3 extends over 12 amino acids. CDR1 and CDR2 (germline): MGHRA, YSYEKL. CDR3 loop: CASSRLWGEQFF. The CDR3 DNA is TGCGCCAGCAGCCGTCTTTGGGGTGAGCAGTTCTTC.

The chain carries TRBV6-6 and TRBJ2-1; perhaps TRBD1 as D (6 bases). This CDR3 has 14 residues. Germline V gene sequence: CDR1 MNHNY, CDR2 SVGAGI (reference sequence). Trimming took off 5 bases at V and 4 bases at J, with 12 bases between the two ends. The CDR3 spells CASSITGLYNEQFF. The CDR3 DNA sequence: TGTGCCAGCAGTATAACAGGGTTATACAATGAGCAGTTCTTC.

This clonotype was counted a few times. The chain carries TRBV15 and TRBJ2-7, with unresolved D. The V gene's germline CDR1 is LNHNV and CDR2 YYDKDF (reference sequence). With 3 bases removed from V and 3 bases from J, the gap between germline ends came to 6 bases. This CDR3 is 12 amino acids long. The CDR3, as DNA: TGTGCCACCAGCAGGGGCGACTACGAGCAGTACTTC. As protein: CATSRGDYEQYF.

The sample holds a few counts of this clonotype. J is TRBJ1-1 and V is TRBV20-1; the match to TRBD1 covers 7 bases. CDR1 and CDR2 from the germline V gene are DFQATT and SNEGSKA (reference sequence). The ends lost 6 bases at V and 0 bases at J; junction bases unmatched: 13. This CDR3 region has 16 residues. CDR3 sequence: CSAHRGRGGLNTEAFF. The CDR3 DNA reads as TGCAGTGCCCACAGGGGCAGGGGGGGACTGAACACTGAAGCTTTCTTT.

V gene TRBV6-1 combines with J gene TRBJ2-7; TRBD2 might be the D (6 bases). In germline, CDR1 is MNHNS, CDR2 SASEGT. Trimming left V 4 bases short and J 4 bases short, with 14 bases between. The CDR3 covers 14 residues. The CDR3 reads CASSVTGTPYEQYF. DNA for the CDR3: TGTGCCAGCAGTGTTACCGGGACTCCGTACGAGCAGTACTTC.

The chain couples TRBV20-1 to TRBJ2-5, with 11 positions matching TRBD1. With V trimmed by 8 bases and J by 3 bases, 20 bases remained unmatched. The CDR3 totals 18 residues. Germline V gene data show CDR1 as DFQATT and CDR2 as SNEGSKA (reference sequence). The DNA for the CDR3 is TGCAGTCCCCAAACTCTAAGTTGGGACAGGGGGGGGGAAGAGACCCAGTACTTC. Protein sequence: CSPQTLSWDRGGEETQYF.

The chain is built from TRBV4-2 and TRBJ1-4; the D is unclear. Germline V gene lookup returns CDR1 LGHNA and CDR2 YNFKEQ. The length of the CDR3 is 14 residues. Trimming removed 3 bases at V and 2 bases at J, with 7 bases between. The DNA of the CDR3 is TGTGCCAGCAGCCAGCAGGTTACTAATGAAAAACTGTTTTTT. It yields the protein CASSQQVTNEKLFF.

This clonotype was seen just once. The chain recombines TRBV9 with TRBJ1-2; 9 bases align to TRBD1. The CDR3 length is 14 residues. Trimming took 0 bases from V and 7 from J; bases not matched to a gene: 4. Germline V CDR1 and CDR2: SGDLS, YYNGEE. The CDR3 protein is CASSVGQGVTGYTF. The CDR3 DNA is TGTGCCAGCAGCGTAGGACAGGGGGTTACTGGCTACACCTTC.

This clonotype was detected only a few times. The CDR3 DNA is TGTGCCAGCAGCTTGGGGGTCTCCGCAAGGAATGAGCAGTTCTTC. It codes for CASSLGVSARNEQFF. The chain links TRBV5-6 to TRBJ2-1; D unresolved. The V and J ends lost 0 bases and 7 bases respectively, with 14 bases between them. Germline V CDR1 and CDR2: SGHDT, YYEEEE. The CDR3 has 15 amino acids.

This clonotype was picked up many times. The rearrangement uses TRBV4-2 and TRBJ2-1; D gene uncertain. This CDR3 has 15 amino acids. V lost 3 bases and J lost 1, with 10 bases in between. The germline V gene encodes CDR1 LGHNA and CDR2 YNFKEQ. Here the CDR3 DNA reads TGTGCCAGCAGCCAGGCAAGCGTATCCTACAATGAGCAGTTCTTC. Translated, it gives CASSQASVSYNEQFF.

The gene calls are TRBV28 and TRBJ2-2; D not certain. Germline loops: CDR1 MDHEN, CDR2 SYDVKM. V lost 2 bases to trimming and J lost 5 bases, with 6 bases between them. The CDR3 runs 13 residues. The CDR3 DNA reads TGTGCCAGCAGTTTAGACCAGACCGGGGAGCTGTTTTTT. Encoded protein: CASSLDQTGELFF. The entire variable domain, with the rest obtained from reference TRBV28 and TRBJ2-2, is as follows: DVKVTQSSRYLVKRTGEKVFLECVQDMDHENMFWYRQDPGLGLRLIYFSYDVKMKEKGDIPEGYSVSREKKERFSLILESASTNQTSMYLCASSLDQTGELFFGEGSRLTVL.

This clonotype came up a few times. The V and J genes are TRBV12-3 or TRBV12-4 and TRBJ1-5, with D tentatively TRBD1 (5 bases). The CDR3 has 15 amino acids. The V and J ends lost 7 bases and 5 bases respectively, with 18 bases between them. CDR3 bases: TGTGCCAGCACCCTTATCGGGGGGTACCATCAGCCCCAGCATTTT. As protein: CASTLIGGYHQPQHF.

This clonotype showed up many times. The rearrangement uses TRBV29-1 and TRBJ2-1, with 14 bases fitting TRBD2. The germline V gene has CDR1 SQVTM and CDR2 ANQGSEA. There are 18 residues in the CDR3. With V trimmed by 7 bases and J by 1 base, 12 bases remained unmatched. For the CDR3, the DNA is TGCAGCGCCGGGGGTCTCGGGACTAGCGGGGGTTCCTACAATGAGCAGTTCTTC. Its translation: CSAGGLGTSGGSYNEQFF.

This clonotype has at least ten counts. V is TRBV3-1 and J is TRBJ1-4; maybe TRBD1 (5 bases). Germline V gene lookup returns CDR1 LGHDT and CDR2 YNNKEL (reference sequence). Trimming pared 0 bases from V and 11 bases from J, leaving 16 bases between. This CDR3 is built from 15 residues. Here the CDR3 DNA reads TGTGCCAGCAGCCAAGATCCGGCAGGGAAGGTGAAACTGTTTTTT. It translates to CASSQDPAGKVKLFF.

This clonotype appeared a few times. The chain joins TRBV27 to TRBJ1-5; TRBD1 matches 7 bases. Germline V gene data show CDR1 as MNHEY and CDR2 as SMNVEV (reference sequence). Trimming cost V 8 bases and J 5 bases; bases outside gene matches: 9. This CDR3 comprises 14 residues. CDR3 DNA sequence: TGTGCCAGCCGATTCCGGGACAGCTATCAGCCCCAGCATTTT. It yields the protein CASRFRDSYQPQHF.

In this sample, this clonotype turned up many times. V gene TRBV20-1 combines with J gene TRBJ1-2; D ambiguous. V was clipped by 3 bases and J by 2 bases, with 7 bases between them. CDR3 length: 12 residues. The germline V gene encodes CDR1 DFQATT and CDR2 SNEGSKA (reference sequence). CDR3 sequence: CSASSGNYGYTF. The CDR3 coding sequence is TGCAGTGCTAGTTCCGGGAACTATGGCTACACCTTC.

V gene TRBV7-9 combines with J gene TRBJ2-3; TRBD2 aligns across 8 bases. With 5 bases clipped from V and 6 bases from J, the junction kept 13 bases outside the gene matches. Looked up from germline, CDR1 is SEHNR and CDR2 is FQNEAQ (reference sequence). The CDR3 has 16 residues. The CDR3 DNA sequence: TGTGCCAGCAGCGGTTTTAAGGGCGGGAGGACCGATACGCAGTATTTT. This codes for CASSGFKGGRTDTQYF.

This chain uses TRBV5-1 with TRBJ2-7, with 7 positions matching TRBD2. Germline trimming cut 4 bases from V and 4 bases from J; bases unmatched to any gene: 11. Germline lookup yields CDR1 SGHRS and CDR2 YFSETQ. This CDR3 has 15 amino acids. Here the CDR3 DNA reads TGCGCCAGCAGCCAAGAGCGGGGAGGAAGGTACGAGCAGTACTTC. Its protein product is CASSQERGGRYEQYF.

The sample holds a few counts of this clonotype. The chain uses TRBV7-9 and TRBJ2-7; D is ambiguous. This CDR3 spans 14 amino acids. The germline V gene has CDR1 SEHNR and CDR2 FQNEAQ (reference sequence). The germline V and J ends were trimmed by 5 bases and 5 bases, with 16 bases remaining between them. The CDR3 DNA sequence: TGTGCCAGCAGCCCCCTGGCCAGCGCCCACGAGCAGTACTTC. Protein sequence: CASSPLASAHEQYF.

This clonotype was counted between two and nine times. This chain joins TRBV7-3 and TRBJ2-5; D is perhaps TRBD1 (5 bases). Trimming shortened V by 1 base and J by 1 base, and 10 bases separated the two germline ends. CDR3 length: 15 residues. Germline assignment: CDR1 SGHTA and CDR2 FQGTGA. Here the CDR3 reads CASSLSPGFQETQYF. The CDR3 region has the DNA TGTGCCAGCAGCTTAAGCCCAGGGTTCCAAGAGACCCAGTACTTC.

This clonotype showed up just a few times. The rearrangement joins TRBV12-3 or TRBV12-4 to TRBJ2-3; D is perhaps TRBD2 (6 bases). The V gene lost 2 bases and the J gene lost 5 bases, with 14 bases spanning the gap. CDR3 length equals 15 residues. The CDR3 bases are TGTGCCAGCAGTTTATTCGGCGGGACCGGAGATACGCAGTATTTT. Protein: CASSLFGGTGDTQYF.

This clonotype was seen more than once but under ten times. The V call is TRBV6-2 or TRBV6-3, the J call TRBJ2-5; no firm D call. CDR1 and CDR2 from the germline V gene are MNHEY and SVGEGT. V was pared by 0 bases and J by 4 bases, with 6 bases between. The CDR3 has 13 amino acids. The CDR3 sequence is CASSYSTPETQYF. In DNA form, the CDR3 reads TGTGCCAGCAGTTACTCCACTCCAGAGACCCAGTACTTC.

On this clonotype: This may come from a read error, since a much larger clone is one base off. The V call is TRBV29-1, the J call TRBJ2-5; 7 bases match TRBD1. The assigned J gene may be wrong: the sequence end matches TRBJ2-7 better. Germline V gene sequence: CDR1 SQVTM, CDR2 ANQGSEA. CDR3 length: 13 residues. The CDR3 protein is CSVETGQRNEQYF. CDR3 sequence (DNA): TGCAGCGTTGAGACGGGACAGAGGAACGAGCAGTACTTC.

This clonotype was picked up many times. The CDR3 nucleotides are TGTGCCAGCAGCCAAGATCGCCCAACAGATACGCAGTATTTT. Translating gives CASSQDRPTDTQYF. This chain joins TRBV3-1 and TRBJ2-3; D not certain. The CDR3 extends over 14 amino acids. The V and J ends lost 0 bases and 3 bases respectively, with 7 bases between them. Germline CDR1 is LGHDT and CDR2 is YNNKEL (reference sequence).

This clonotype has at least ten counts. The rearrangement joins TRBV11-3 to TRBJ2-2; D possibly corresponds to TRBD2 (5 bases). There are 14 residues in the CDR3. Germline CDR1 is SGHNT and CDR2 is YENEEA. Trimming cost V 1 base and J 7 bases, with 10 bases left between them. The CDR3, as DNA: TGTGCCAGCAGCTTAGGAGGACTGGTCGGGGAGCTGTTTTTT. This codes for CASSLGGLVGELFF.

This chain uses TRBV7-7 with TRBJ2-3; 9 nucleotides align to TRBD1. Germline V gene sequence: CDR1 SSHAT, CDR2 FNYEAQ (reference sequence). The CDR3 covers 15 residues. V lost 3 bases to trimming and J lost 6 bases; unmatched junction nucleotides: 7. The CDR3 nucleotides are TGTGCCAGCAGCTTCGGGACAGGGTTTTCGGATACGCAGTATTTT. The encoded protein is CASSFGTGFSDTQYF.

This clonotype was detected only a few times. V is TRBV15 and J is TRBJ2-7; 7 bases align to TRBD2. V lost 1 base, J lost 1 base, and 7 bases stayed unmatched. Germline values: CDR1 LNHNV, CDR2 YYDKDF (reference sequence). The CDR3 sequence is 16 residues long. The CDR3 reads CATSRGCASGSYEQYF. For the CDR3, the DNA is TGTGCCACCAGCAGAGGATGCGCTAGCGGTTCCTACGAGCAGTACTTC.